This TCR beta chain was recorded in a study of T cell changes during pregnancy in multiple sclerosis. The germline gives CDR1 SGHRS, CDR2 YFSETQ. Trimming pared 1 base from V and 5 bases from J, leaving 18 bases between. The CDR3 spans 16 residues. The protocol was immunoSEQ multiplex PCR, while the TCRdb copy is restricted to in-frame clones and leaves out a portion. The sample has some 27,000 clones, around 93% seen once. The receptor comes from a female donor with multiple sclerosis, enrolled in a pregnancy study. V gene TRBV5-1 combines with J gene TRBJ1-2, with D possibly being TRBD1 (6 bases). Source: CD4+ T cells from peripheral blood mononuclear cells, taken after pregnancy. Here the CDR3 DNA reads TGCGCCAGCAGCTTGACACAGGGAGCCGGGGGGTATGGCTACACCTTC. This gives the protein CASSLTQGAGGYGYTF.